The rows below give T cell receptor beta chains drawn from one sample of a study of OX40 agonist ivuxolimab in advanced cancers. TCRdb's copy holds only in-frame clones and misses some; the assay was immunoSEQ multiplex PCR. Of some 70,000 clones in the sample, roughly 88% were seen once. The sequencing used CD4+ or CD8+ T cells sorted from blood, collected in a trial of the OX40 agonist ivuxolimab. These receptors were taken from an adult with an advanced solid tumor such as melanoma, head and neck, liver or kidney cancer. CDR3s include the opening cysteine and the closing phenylalanine or tryptophan. A D gene is named only where the DNA matches it firmly. The size entry is marked missing in some rows and otherwise reads once, few, many or a size class.

clone_size j_call cdr3_length d_call v_call cdr3_nt cdr3_aa
. TRBJ1-4 14 TRBD1 TRBV2 TGTGCCAGCATGCAGGACAGGGTACAAGAAAAACTGTTTTTT CASMQDRVQEKLFF
. TRBJ2-5 15 TRBD1 TRBV7-7 TGTGCCAGCAGCCAGACAGGGCAGAACCAAGAGACCCAGTACTTC CASSQTGQNQETQYF
. TRBJ2-1 11 . TRBV19 TGTGCCAGTAGTCGCCGGGACTTTAAGTTCTTC CASSRRDFKFF
. TRBJ2-1 11 . TRBV2 TGTGCCAGCAGTGCGAACAATGAGCAGTTCTTC CASSANNEQFF
few TRBJ2-1 14 TRBD2 TRBV9 TGTGCCAGCAGCGTGGGACTAGCGAGTGTCGGGCAGTTCTTC CASSVGLASVGQFF
few TRBJ1-6 13 . TRBV9 TGTGCCAGCAGTACTGTTTTGGGTTCACCCCTCCACTTT CASSTVLGSPLHF
. TRBJ2-5 11 . TRBV7-9 TGTGCCAGCAGCTTAAAAGAGACCCAGTACTTC CASSLKETQYF
. TRBJ1-1 13 . TRBV29-1 TGCAGCGTTGAAAAGGGGCCAGGGACTGAAGCTTTCTTT CSVEKGPGTEAFF
. TRBJ1-4 16 TRBD1 TRBV7-9 TGTGCCAGCAGCTTAGGGACAGGGGGACCTAATGAAAAACTGTTTTTT CASSLGTGGPNEKLFF
. TRBJ2-6 15 . TRBV9 TGTGCCAGTCAACTTCCAGCCTCTGGGGCCAACGTCCTGACTTTC CASQLPASGANVLTF
. TRBJ2-7 13 . TRBV7-6 TGTGCCAGCAGCCCCAGATCCTCCTACGAGCAGTACTTC CASSPRSSYEQYF
. TRBJ2-2 14 . TRBV5-1 TGCGCCAGCAGCTATGAGACGAACACCGGGGAGCTGTTTTTT CASSYETNTGELFF
. TRBJ2-2 20 TRBD2 TRBV5-1 TGCGCCAGCAGCTTCTCTTCTATCAGCGGGGGGGCAATCAGCACCGGGGAGCTGTTTTTT CASSFSSISGGAISTGELFF
. TRBJ1-2 13 . TRBV6-5 TGTGCCAGCAGTGTACAGGGAGCCTATGGCTACACCTTC CASSVQGAYGYTF
. TRBJ2-1 19 TRBD2 TRBV7-6 TGTGCCAGCAGCGCAGGACTAGCGGGGGGGAGCCTGGCCTACAATGAGCAGTTCTTC CASSAGLAGGSLAYNEQFF
. TRBJ1-1 18 . TRBV9 TGTGCCAGCAGCCCATCTGGGGGGGGCCTCCGAATGTACACTGAAGCTTTCTTT CASSPSGGGLRMYTEAFF
. TRBJ1-2 10 . TRBV7-9 TGTGCCAGCAGCGTATATGGCTACACCTTC CASSVYGYTF
. TRBJ1-1 14 . TRBV7-9 TGTGCCAGCAGTGCGAACCAGGGGAGCACTGAAGCTTTCTTT CASSANQGSTEAFF
. TRBJ2-5 13 TRBD2 TRBV5-4 TGTGCCAGCAGACTGGGCGGGGGAGAGACCCAGTACTTC CASRLGGGETQYF
. TRBJ1-6 15 . TRBV7-2 TGTGCCAGCAGCTCTCAGGGGTTGCATAATTCACCCCTCCACTTT CASSSQGLHNSPLHF
. TRBJ1-5 17 TRBD1 TRBV7-2 TGTGCCAGCAGCTTCGCGGGAGGGGGCGGGAGCAATCAGCCCCAGCATTTT CASSFAGGGGSNQPQHF